This T cell receptor beta chain was documented in a study of blood T cells in healthy people across ages. Concerning this clonotype itself: What it binds is not known.

Study-level points and caveats: Those diversity estimates obtained from one million T cells were thought to be underestimates.

CDR1 is MDHEN, CDR2 SYDVKM, per germline. J gave up 7 bases and V 10 bases, and 22 bases lay outside the gene matches. The CDR3 totals 17 residues. Donor samples were obtained from healthy Caucasian individuals from Russia, aged about 6 to 90. A second PCR of about 7 to 11 cycles used a sample-barcoded 5' primer and a J-beta primer mix. TCRdb called the 5' RACE reads again in MiXCR, with one record for every CDR3 protein. The sample records approximately 850,000 distinct CDR3 sequences, more than 45% being singletons. Sequenced material: blood. J is TRBJ1-2 and V is TRBV28, with 9 nucleotides matching TRBD1. The receptor was isolated from a man in his thirties or forties in good health. Here the CDR3 reads CANSTPGQGRDKSGYTF. CDR3 DNA: TGTGCCAACAGCACCCCAGGACAGGGGCGGGATAAAAGTGGCTACACCTTC.